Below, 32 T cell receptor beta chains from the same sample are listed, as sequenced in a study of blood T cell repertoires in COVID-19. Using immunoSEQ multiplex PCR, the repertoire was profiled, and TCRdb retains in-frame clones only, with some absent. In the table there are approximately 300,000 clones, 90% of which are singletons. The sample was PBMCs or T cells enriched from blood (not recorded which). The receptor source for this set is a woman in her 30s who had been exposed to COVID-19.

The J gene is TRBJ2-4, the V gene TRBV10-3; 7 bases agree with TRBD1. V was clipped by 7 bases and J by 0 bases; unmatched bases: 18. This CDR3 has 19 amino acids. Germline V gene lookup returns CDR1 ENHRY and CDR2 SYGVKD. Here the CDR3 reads CAIIWTGQELSLAKNIQYF. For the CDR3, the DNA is TGTGCCATCATTTGGACAGGACAAGAATTGTCTCTAGCCAAAAACATTCAGTACTTC.

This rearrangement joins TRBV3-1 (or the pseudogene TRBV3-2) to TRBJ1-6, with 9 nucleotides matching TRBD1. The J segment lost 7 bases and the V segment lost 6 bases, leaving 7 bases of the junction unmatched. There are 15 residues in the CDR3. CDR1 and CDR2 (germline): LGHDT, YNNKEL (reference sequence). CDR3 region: CASRTSGTGNSPLHF. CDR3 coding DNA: TGTGCCAGCAGAACTTCCGGGACAGGGAATTCACCCCTCCACTTT.

Written as DNA, the CDR3 is TGTGCCAGCAGCTTAGAGGGGGGGACAGGGGCTAACTATGGCTACACCTTC. It is translated as CASSLEGGTGANYGYTF. The chain combines TRBV4-2 with TRBJ1-2, with TRBD1 matching over 10 bases. V dropped 5 bases and J dropped 0; count of bases not matched to a gene: 9. The germline V gene has CDR1 LGHNA and CDR2 YNFKEQ. The CDR3 totals 17 residues.

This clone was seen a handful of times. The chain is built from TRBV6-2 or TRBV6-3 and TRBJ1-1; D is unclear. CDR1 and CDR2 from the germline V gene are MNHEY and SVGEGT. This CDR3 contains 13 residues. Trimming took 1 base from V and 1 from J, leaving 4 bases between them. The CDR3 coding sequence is TGTGCCAGCAGTTACTACGGGAACACTGAAGCTTTCTTT. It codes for CASSYYGNTEAFF.

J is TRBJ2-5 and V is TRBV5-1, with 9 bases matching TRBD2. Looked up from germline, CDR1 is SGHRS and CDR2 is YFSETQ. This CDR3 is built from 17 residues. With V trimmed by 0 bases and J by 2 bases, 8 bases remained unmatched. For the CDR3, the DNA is TGCGCCAGCAGCTTGGGCGTTAGCGGGGGTGTACAAGAGACCCAGTACTTC. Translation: CASSLGVSGGVQETQYF. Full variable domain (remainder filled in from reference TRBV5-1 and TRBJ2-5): KAGVTQTPRYLIKTRGQQVTLSCSPISGHRSVSWYQQTPGQGLQFLFEYFSETQRNKGNFPGRFSGRQFSNSRSEMNVSTLELGDSALYLCASSLGVSGGVQETQYFGPGTRLLVL.

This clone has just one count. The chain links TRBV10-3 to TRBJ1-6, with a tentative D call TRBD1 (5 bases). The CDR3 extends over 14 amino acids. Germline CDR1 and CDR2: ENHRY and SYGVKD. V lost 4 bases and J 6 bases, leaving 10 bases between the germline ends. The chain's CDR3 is CAISADIGNSPLHF. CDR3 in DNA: TGTGCCATCAGTGCGGACATTGGTAATTCACCCCTCCACTTT.

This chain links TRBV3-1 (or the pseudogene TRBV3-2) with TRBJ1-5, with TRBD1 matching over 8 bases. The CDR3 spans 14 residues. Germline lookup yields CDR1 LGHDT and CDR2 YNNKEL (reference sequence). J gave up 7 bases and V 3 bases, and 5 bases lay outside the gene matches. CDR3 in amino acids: CASSQSGGWQPQHF. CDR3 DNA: TGTGCCAGCAGCCAGTCAGGGGGCTGGCAGCCCCAGCATTTT.

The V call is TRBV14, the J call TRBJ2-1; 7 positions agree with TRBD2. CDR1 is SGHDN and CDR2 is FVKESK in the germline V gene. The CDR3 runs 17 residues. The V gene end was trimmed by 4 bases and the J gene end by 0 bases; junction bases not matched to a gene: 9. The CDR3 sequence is CASSLGTTSISYNEQFF. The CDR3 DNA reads TGTGCCAGCAGCCTCGGGACTACATCTATCTCCTACAATGAGCAGTTCTTC.

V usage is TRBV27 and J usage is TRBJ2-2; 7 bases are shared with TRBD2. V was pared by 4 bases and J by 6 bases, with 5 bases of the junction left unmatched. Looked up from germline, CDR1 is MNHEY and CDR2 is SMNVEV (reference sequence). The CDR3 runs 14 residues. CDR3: CASSSRGVPGELFF. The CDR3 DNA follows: TGTGCCAGCAGTTCCCGGGGGGTCCCCGGGGAGCTGTTTTTT.

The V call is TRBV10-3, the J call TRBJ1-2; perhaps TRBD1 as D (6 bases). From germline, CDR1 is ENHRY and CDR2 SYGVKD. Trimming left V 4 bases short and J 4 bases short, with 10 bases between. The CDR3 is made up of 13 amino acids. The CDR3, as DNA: TGTGCCATCAGTGCCCAGGGGAGCTATGGCTACACCTTC. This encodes CAISAQGSYGYTF.

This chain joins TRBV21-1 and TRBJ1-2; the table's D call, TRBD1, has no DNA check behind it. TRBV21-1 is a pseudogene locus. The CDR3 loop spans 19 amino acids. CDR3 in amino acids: CASTQERGFWKFASYGYTF. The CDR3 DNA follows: TGTGCCAGCACCCAGGAAAGGGGCTTTTGGAAATTTGCTTCTTATGGCTACACCTTC.

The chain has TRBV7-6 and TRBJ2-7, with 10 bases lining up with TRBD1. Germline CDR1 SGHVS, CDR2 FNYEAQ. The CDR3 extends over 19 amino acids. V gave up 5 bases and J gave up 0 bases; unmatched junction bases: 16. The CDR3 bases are TGTGCCAGCAGCCCAATCCGGGACAGGGGCTTAACCCGCTCCTACGAGCAGTACTTC. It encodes CASSPIRDRGLTRSYEQYF. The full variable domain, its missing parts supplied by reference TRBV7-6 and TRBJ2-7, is GAGVSQSPRYKVTKRGQDVALRCDPISGHVSLYWYRQALGQGPEFLTYFNYEAQQDKSGLPNDRFSAERPEGSISTLTIQRTEQRDSAMYRCASSPIRDRGLTRSYEQYFGPGTRLTVT.

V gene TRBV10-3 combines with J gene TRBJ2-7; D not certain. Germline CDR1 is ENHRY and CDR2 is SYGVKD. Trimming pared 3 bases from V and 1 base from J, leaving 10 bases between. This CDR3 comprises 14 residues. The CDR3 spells CAISESLQSYEQYF. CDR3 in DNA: TGTGCCATCAGTGAATCTTTACAGTCCTACGAGCAGTACTTC.

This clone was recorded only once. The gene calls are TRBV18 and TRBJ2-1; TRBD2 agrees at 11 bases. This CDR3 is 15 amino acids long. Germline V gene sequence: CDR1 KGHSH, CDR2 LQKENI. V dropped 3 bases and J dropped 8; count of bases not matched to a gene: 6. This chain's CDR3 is CASSPYSGGAHEQFF. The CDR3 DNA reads TGTGCCAGCTCACCTTATAGCGGGGGGGCCCATGAGCAGTTCTTC.

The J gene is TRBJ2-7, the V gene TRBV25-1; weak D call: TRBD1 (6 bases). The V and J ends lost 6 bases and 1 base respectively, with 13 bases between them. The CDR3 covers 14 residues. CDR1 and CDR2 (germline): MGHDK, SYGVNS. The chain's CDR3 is CASSPGHRSYEQYF. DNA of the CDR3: TGTGCCAGCAGCCCGGGACATCGGTCCTACGAGCAGTACTTC.

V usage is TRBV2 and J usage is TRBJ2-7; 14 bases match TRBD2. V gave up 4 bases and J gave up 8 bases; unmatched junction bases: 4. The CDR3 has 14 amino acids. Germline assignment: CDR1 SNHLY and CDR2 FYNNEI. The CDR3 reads CASSGLAGGLQQYF. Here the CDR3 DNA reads TGTGCCAGCAGTGGACTAGCGGGGGGGCTACAGCAGTACTTC.

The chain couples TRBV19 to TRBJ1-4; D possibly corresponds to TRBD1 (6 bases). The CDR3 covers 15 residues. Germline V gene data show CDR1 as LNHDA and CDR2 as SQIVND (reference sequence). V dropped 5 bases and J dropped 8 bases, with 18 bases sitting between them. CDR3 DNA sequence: TGTGCCAGTAGTGCTACAGGGAGTGGGGACGAAAAACTGTTTTTT. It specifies CASSATGSGDEKLFF.

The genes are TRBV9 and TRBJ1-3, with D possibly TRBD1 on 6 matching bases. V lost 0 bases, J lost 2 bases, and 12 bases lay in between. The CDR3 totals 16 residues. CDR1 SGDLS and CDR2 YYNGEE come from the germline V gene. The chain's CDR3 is CASSVEGGSTGNTIYF. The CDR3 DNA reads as TGTGCCAGCAGCGTAGAGGGGGGGTCCACTGGAAACACCATATATTTT.

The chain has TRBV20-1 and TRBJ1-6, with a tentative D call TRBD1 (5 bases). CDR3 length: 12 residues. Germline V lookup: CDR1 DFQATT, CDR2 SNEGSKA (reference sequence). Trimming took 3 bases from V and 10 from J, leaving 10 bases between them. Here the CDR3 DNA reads TGCAGTGCTAGTACAGGTGGATCACCCCTCCACTTT. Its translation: CSASTGGSPLHF.

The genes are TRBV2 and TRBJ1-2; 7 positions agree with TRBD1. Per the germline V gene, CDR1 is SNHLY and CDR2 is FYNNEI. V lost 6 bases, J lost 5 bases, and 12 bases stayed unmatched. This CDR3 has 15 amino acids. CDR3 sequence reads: CASRRNPGQAYGYTF. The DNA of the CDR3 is TGTGCCAGCAGGCGAAACCCAGGACAGGCATATGGCTACACCTTC.

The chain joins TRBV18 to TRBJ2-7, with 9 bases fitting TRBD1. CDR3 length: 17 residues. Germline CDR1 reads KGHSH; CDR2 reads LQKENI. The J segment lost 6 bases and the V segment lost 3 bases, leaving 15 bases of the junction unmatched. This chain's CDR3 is CASSPDRGFAPDSEQYF. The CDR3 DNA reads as TGTGCCAGCTCACCGGACAGGGGTTTTGCACCTGATTCCGAGCAGTACTTC.

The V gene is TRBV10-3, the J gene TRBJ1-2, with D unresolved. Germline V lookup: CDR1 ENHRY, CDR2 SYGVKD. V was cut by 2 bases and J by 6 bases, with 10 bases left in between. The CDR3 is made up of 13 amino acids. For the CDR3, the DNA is TGTGCCATCAGTGAGGGTCCAGAGGATGGCTACACCTTC. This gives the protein CAISEGPEDGYTF.

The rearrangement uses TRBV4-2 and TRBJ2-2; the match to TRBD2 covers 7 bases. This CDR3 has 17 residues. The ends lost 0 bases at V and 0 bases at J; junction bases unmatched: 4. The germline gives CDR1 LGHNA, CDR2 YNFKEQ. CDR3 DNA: TGTGCCAGCAGCCAAGAGGCCGGGACTACGAACACCGGGGAGCTGTTTTTT. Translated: CASSQEAGTTNTGELFF.

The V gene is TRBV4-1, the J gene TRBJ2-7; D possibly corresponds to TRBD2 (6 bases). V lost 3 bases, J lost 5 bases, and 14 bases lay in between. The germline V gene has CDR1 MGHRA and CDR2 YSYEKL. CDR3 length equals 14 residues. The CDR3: CASSQGGPPDEQYF. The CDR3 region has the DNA TGCGCCAGCAGCCAGGGAGGACCCCCGGACGAGCAGTACTTC.

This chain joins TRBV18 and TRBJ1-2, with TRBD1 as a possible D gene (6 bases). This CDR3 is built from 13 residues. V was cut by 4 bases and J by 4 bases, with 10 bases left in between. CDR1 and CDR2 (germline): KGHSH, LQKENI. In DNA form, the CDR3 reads TGTGCCAGCTCACTCTGGGGGCTCTATGGCTACACCTTC. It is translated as CASSLWGLYGYTF.

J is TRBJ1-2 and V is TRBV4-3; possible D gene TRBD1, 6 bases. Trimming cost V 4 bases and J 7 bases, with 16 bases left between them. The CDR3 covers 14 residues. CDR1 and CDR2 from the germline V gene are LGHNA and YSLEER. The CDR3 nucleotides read TGCGCCAGCAGCCCTCAGGGGTATCAAGGTGGCTACACCTTC. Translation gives CASSPQGYQGGYTF.

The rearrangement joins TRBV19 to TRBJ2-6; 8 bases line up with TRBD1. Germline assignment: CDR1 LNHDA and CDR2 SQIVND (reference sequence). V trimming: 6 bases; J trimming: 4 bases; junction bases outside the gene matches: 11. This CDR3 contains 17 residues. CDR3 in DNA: TGTGCCAGTAGCAGGGGGCGGCGGACGACCGGGGCCAACGTCCTGACTTTC. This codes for CASSRGRRTTGANVLTF.

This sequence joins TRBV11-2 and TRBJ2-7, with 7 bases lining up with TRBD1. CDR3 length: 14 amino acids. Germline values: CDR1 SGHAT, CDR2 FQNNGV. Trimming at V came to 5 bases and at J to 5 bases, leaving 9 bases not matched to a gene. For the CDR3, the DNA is TGTGCCAGCAGCCCCGGAGACAGGGTGGACGAGCAGTACTTC. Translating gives CASSPGDRVDEQYF.

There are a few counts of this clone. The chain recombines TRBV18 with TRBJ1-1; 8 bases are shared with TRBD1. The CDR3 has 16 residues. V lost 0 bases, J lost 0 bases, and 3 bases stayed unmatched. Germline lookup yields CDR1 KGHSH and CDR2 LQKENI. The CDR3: CASSPPTGAMNTEAFF. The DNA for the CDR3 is TGTGCCAGCTCACCACCGACAGGGGCGATGAACACTGAAGCTTTCTTT.

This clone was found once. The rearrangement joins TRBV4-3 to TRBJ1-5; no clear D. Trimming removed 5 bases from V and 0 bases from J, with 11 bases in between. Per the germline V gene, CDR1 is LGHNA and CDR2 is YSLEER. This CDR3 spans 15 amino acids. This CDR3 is CASSLRMNSNQPQHF. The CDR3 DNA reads TGCGCCAGCAGCTTGCGTATGAATAGCAATCAGCCCCAGCATTTT.

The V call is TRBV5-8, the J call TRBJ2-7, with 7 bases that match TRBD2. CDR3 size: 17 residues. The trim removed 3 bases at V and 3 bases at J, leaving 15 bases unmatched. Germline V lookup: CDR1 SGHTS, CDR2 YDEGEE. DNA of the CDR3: TGTGCCAGCAGCTCGAAGGGAACCTTGGGAGGGTTCTACGAGCAGTACTTC. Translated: CASSSKGTLGGFYEQYF. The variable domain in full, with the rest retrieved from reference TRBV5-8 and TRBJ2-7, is EAGVTQSPTHLIKTRGQQATLRCSPISGHTSVYWYQQALGLGLQFLLWYDEGEERNRGNFPPRFSGRQFPNYSSELNVNALELEDSALYLCASSSKGTLGGFYEQYFGPGTRLTVT.

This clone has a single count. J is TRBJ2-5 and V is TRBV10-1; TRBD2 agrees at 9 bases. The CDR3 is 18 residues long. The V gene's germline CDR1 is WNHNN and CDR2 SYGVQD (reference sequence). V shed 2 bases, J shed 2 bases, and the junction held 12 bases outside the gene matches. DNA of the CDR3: TGCGCCAGCAGTGAGAAGTGCCAGCGGGGGGCCCAACAAGAGACCCAGTACTTC. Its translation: CASSEKCQRGAQQETQYF.